Below, 19 T cell receptor beta chains from the same sample are listed, as sequenced in a study of T cell changes during pregnancy in multiple sclerosis (dated by TCRdb to between 2018 and 2020). The method was the immunoSEQ multiplex PCR assay. The immuneACCESS repertoire file appears here via TCRdb, limited to in-frame rearrangements. These files lack a portion of the clones; in checked studies, under half of the deficit traces to unresolved V genes, and the cause of the others is not known. This sample gives 65,000 to 90,000 clones in total; roughly 92% of them show up just once. The ten largest clones take up 2.8% of the sample. Sequenced material: peripheral blood, taken in the third trimester of pregnancy. The receptors were sampled from a female donor in good health, enrolled as a control in a pregnancy study.

This chain joins TRBV6-5 and TRBJ2-2, with 8 bases lining up with TRBD1. Germline V gives CDR1 MNHEY, CDR2 SVGAGI. Trimming removed 0 bases from V and 4 bases from J; junction bases left unmatched: 1. The CDR3 is made up of 15 amino acids. This CDR3 reads CASSYSTGGTGELFF. In nucleotides, the CDR3 is TGTGCCAGCAGTTACTCCACAGGGGGCACCGGGGAGCTGTTTTTT.

The chain links TRBV7-9 to TRBJ1-3; D unclear. Trimming removed 2 bases from V and 0 bases from J, with 8 bases in between. From germline, CDR1 is SEHNR and CDR2 FQNEAQ (reference sequence). There are 15 residues in the CDR3. The CDR3 loop is CASSLSFLSGNTIYF. CDR3 in DNA: TGTGCCAGCAGCTTATCGTTCCTCTCTGGAAACACCATATATTTT.

The V and J genes are TRBV30 and TRBJ2-5; perhaps TRBD2 as D (5 bases). Germline CDR1 GTSNPN, CDR2 SVGIG (reference sequence). The CDR3 runs to 12 residues. V was cut by 2 bases and J by 1 base, with 5 bases left in between. Here the CDR3 reads CAWSSGQETQYF. CDR3 in DNA: TGTGCCTGGAGTAGCGGCCAAGAGACCCAGTACTTC.

This clone appeared a single time. The chain is built from TRBV19 and TRBJ2-3; 7 bases match TRBD2. The J segment lost 1 base and the V segment lost 5 bases, leaving 9 bases of the junction unmatched. The CDR3 sequence is 16 residues long. CDR1 and CDR2 from the germline V gene are LNHDA and SQIVND (reference sequence). CDR3 region: CASSGRPSGRTDTQYF. CDR3 coding DNA: TGTGCCAGTAGTGGGAGGCCTAGCGGACGCACAGATACGCAGTATTTT.

The V and J genes are TRBV5-1 and TRBJ1-2; a weak D match, TRBD1 (6 bases). V lost 4 bases to trimming and J lost 6 bases, with 10 bases between them. This CDR3 spans 12 amino acids. The V gene's germline CDR1 is SGHRS and CDR2 YFSETQ. The CDR3 DNA reads TGCGCCAGCAGCCTACAGGGTGATGGCTACACCTTC. This translates into CASSLQGDGYTF.

J is TRBJ2-3 and V is TRBV7-2; no clear D. The CDR3 spans 13 residues. The germline V gene has CDR1 SGHTA and CDR2 FQGNSA. Trimming took off 1 base at V and 3 bases at J, with 5 bases between the two ends. CDR3 DNA: TGTGCCAGCAGCTTAGTAGATACAGATACGCAGTATTTT. Its protein product is CASSLVDTDTQYF.

V gene TRBV25-1 combines with J gene TRBJ1-5; the D gene is possibly TRBD1 (6 bases). V was shortened by 8 bases and J by 0 bases, with 11 bases between the two germline ends. This CDR3 has 14 residues. Germline CDR1 reads MGHDK; CDR2 reads SYGVNS. Here the CDR3 DNA reads TGTGCCAGCTCAGGGACATATAGCAATCAGCCCCAGCATTTT. Its translation: CASSGTYSNQPQHF.

The J gene is TRBJ2-7, the V gene TRBV27; D is possibly TRBD1 (6 bases). The germline V gene encodes CDR1 MNHEY and CDR2 SMNVEV (reference sequence). The V end lost 8 bases, the J end lost 0 bases, and 11 bases lay between the germline ends. The CDR3 runs 13 residues. CDR3 in amino acids: CASSDRISYEQYF. CDR3 nucleotides: TGTGCCAGCTCAGACAGGATCTCCTACGAGCAGTACTTC.

The V and J genes are TRBV4-3 and TRBJ2-1; 9 bases are shared with TRBD2. V dropped 6 bases and J dropped 5; count of bases not matched to a gene: 11. There are 16 residues in the CDR3. Germline V gene sequence: CDR1 LGHNA, CDR2 YSLEER. CDR3 loop: CASSTGTSFPHNEQFF. CDR3 nucleotide sequence: TGCGCCAGCAGTACTGGGACTAGCTTTCCCCACAATGAGCAGTTCTTC.

The chain links TRBV28 to TRBJ1-5; D uncertain. Trimming stripped 11 bases from V and 0 bases from J, with 14 bases between. CDR3 length: 14 residues. Germline loops: CDR1 MDHEN, CDR2 SYDVKM. Here the CDR3 reads CAVEGTFSNQPQHF. The CDR3 region has the DNA TGTGCCGTTGAGGGCACATTTAGCAATCAGCCCCAGCATTTT.

This chain connects TRBV11-2 to TRBJ1-1; a possible D gene is TRBD1 (5 bases). In germline, CDR1 is SGHAT, CDR2 FQNNGV. V lost 4 bases and J 11 bases, leaving 20 bases between the germline ends. The CDR3 is 14 amino acids. CDR3 residues: CASSWGKTVPGAFF. The CDR3 DNA is TGTGCCAGCAGCTGGGGTAAGACAGTTCCTGGGGCTTTCTTT.

The chain recombines TRBV6-5 with TRBJ2-5; 10 bases map to TRBD1. Germline lookup yields CDR1 MNHEY and CDR2 SVGAGI. V dropped 1 base and J dropped 4; count of bases not matched to a gene: 6. This CDR3 contains 16 residues. CDR3 nucleotides: TGTGCCAGCAGTTACTTAGGGACAGGGGACGGAGAGACCCAGTACTTC. This encodes CASSYLGTGDGETQYF.

The chain is built from TRBV5-1 and TRBJ2-2; 11 nucleotides line up with TRBD2. Germline V gene data show CDR1 as SGHRS and CDR2 as YFSETQ. Trimming at V came to 3 bases and at J to 4 bases, leaving 5 bases not matched to a gene. There are 16 residues in the CDR3. The CDR3 DNA reads as TGCGCCAGCAGCTCGCTAGCGGGAGGCGGCACCGGGGAGCTGTTTTTT. This gives the protein CASSSLAGGGTGELFF.

The rearrangement links TRBV10-1 to TRBJ2-7, with D possibly TRBD1 on 6 matching bases. This CDR3 has 11 residues. Looked up from germline, CDR1 is WNHNN and CDR2 is SYGVQD (reference sequence). Trimming left V 3 bases short and J 6 bases short, with 6 bases between. CDR3 sequence: CASSEGGEQYF. CDR3 bases: TGCGCCAGCAGTGAAGGGGGCGAGCAGTACTTC.

This chain uses TRBV29-1 with TRBJ2-2; D possibly corresponds to TRBD1 (6 bases). There are 12 residues in the CDR3. With 4 bases removed from V and 4 bases from J, the gap between germline ends came to 7 bases. Germline V gives CDR1 SQVTM, CDR2 ANQGSEA. CDR3 sequence reads: CSVGQATGELFF. The CDR3 DNA reads TGCAGCGTTGGACAGGCCACCGGGGAGCTGTTTTTT.

The genes are TRBV5-8 and TRBJ2-7; a weak D match, TRBD2 (5 bases). The CDR3 spans 15 residues. V was cut by 3 bases and J by 0 bases, with 13 bases left in between. Germline CDR1 reads SGHTS; CDR2 reads YDEGEE. The CDR3 nucleotides are TGTGCCAGCAGCTCCCGGGATCTGGTCTCCTACGAGCAGTACTTC. Protein product: CASSSRDLVSYEQYF.

This chain uses TRBV7-8 with TRBJ2-1, with D tentatively TRBD2 (6 bases). Trimming stripped 5 bases from V and 0 bases from J, with 11 bases between. In germline, CDR1 is SGHVS, CDR2 FQNEAQ. CDR3 length equals 15 residues. CDR3 protein: CASSPRDSSYNEQFF. The CDR3 DNA reads as TGTGCCAGCAGCCCCCGGGACTCCTCCTACAATGAGCAGTTCTTC.

This chain joins TRBV6-5 and TRBJ1-1, with D maybe TRBD1 (5 bases). The ends were cut back, 5 bases at V and 1 base at J, with 11 bases in the middle. This CDR3 spans 14 amino acids. CDR1 and CDR2 (germline): MNHEY, SVGAGI. The CDR3 DNA is TGTGCCAGCAGTCCAGGGTATGAGAACACTGAAGCTTTCTTT. Protein: CASSPGYENTEAFF.

Concerning this clone: Different DNA sequences within this sample yield the same CDR3. The chain joins TRBV5-1 to TRBJ2-7, with TRBD1 matching 9 bases. Per germline, CDR1 SGHRS and CDR2 YFSETQ. There are 14 residues in the CDR3. V trimming: 4 bases; J trimming: 2 bases; junction bases outside the gene matches: 4. CDR3 DNA: TGCGCCAGCAGCCCGGGACAGGGCGCCTACGAGCAGTACTTC. Encoded protein: CASSPGQGAYEQYF.